This T cell receptor beta chain was sequenced for a study of regulatory T cells in long-lasting Graves disease. iRepertoire HTBI primers and Arm-PCR of CDR3 regions built TCR beta libraries. TCRdb processed the multiplex PCR reads anew with MiXCR; each CDR3 protein has one entry. The table has some 450,000 distinct CDR3 sequences, 16% seen once; the top ten hold around a tenth. V was pared by 4 bases and J by 2 bases, with 28 bases between. CDR3 length: 20 residues. In germline, CDR1 is MDHEN, CDR2 SYDVKM. Indicated time point: newly diagnosed GD, antithyroid drugs for less than 3 months. The TCR library used RNA extracted from PBMCs. The patient group derived from an endocrinology department in Xi'an, China. Study results and caveats: Newly diagnosed patients shared more than 750 public clonotypes; persistent patients shared approximately 2,700.

A word on this clonotype: The antigen is unknown.

The sample was also linked to a second study, of T cells in Graves' hyperthyroidism and ophthalmopathy.

This material consisted of peripheral blood mononuclear cells (PBMCs), taken at new diagnosis, from a patient treated with antithyroid drugs. The chain uses TRBV28 and TRBJ2-3; D is uncertain. The TCR sequence derives from a woman in her thirties with Graves disease. This CDR3 is CASSSTAGGHSGRFTDTQYF. The CDR3 nucleotides are TGTGCCAGCAGTTCAACTGCTGGCGGCCACTCTGGTCGGTTCACAGATACGCAGTATTTT. Full variable domain (outside the CDR3, taken from reference TRBV28 and TRBJ2-3): DVKVTQSSRYLVKRTGEKVFLECVQDMDHENMFWYRQDPGLGLRLIYFSYDVKMKEKGDIPEGYSVSREKKERFSLILESASTNQTSMYLCASSSTAGGHSGRFTDTQYFGPGTRLTVL.